This TCR beta chain was sequenced during a study of blood T cells in healthy people across ages. The authors ran a second PCR of about 7 to 11 cycles using a sample-barcoded 5' primer and a J-beta primer mix. Using its own MiXCR run on the 5' RACE reads, TCRdb lists one record per CDR3 protein. The repertoire holds hundreds of thousands of distinct CDR3 sequences, approximately 30% seen once, with 15% to 18% in the top ten. The length of the CDR3 is 14 residues. J lost 1 base, V lost 7 bases, and 4 bases had no gene match. The germline V gene encodes CDR1 MDHEN and CDR2 SYDVKM. This chain joins TRBV28 and TRBJ2-3; 8 bases are shared with TRBD1. The clonotype originates from a woman at least 80 years old in good health. The specimen sequenced was blood. CDR3 coding DNA: TGTGCCAGCACCCCGACAGGGGGCACAGATACGCAGTATTTT. Encoded protein: CASTPTGGTDTQYF.